This T cell receptor (beta chain) was retrieved from a study of radiotherapy plus CTLA-4 blockade in lung cancer (dated by TCRdb to 2016 to 2018). Study-level background: Among enrolled patients, approximately 19% had an objective response and 25% to 40% reached disease control. Points the paper makes about the study in general: TCR clones derived from tumors expanded in peripheral blood after treatment with radiotherapy and ipilimumab. Increased serum interferon-beta after radiation, together with early dynamic changes in blood T cell clones, were reported to be the strongest predictors of response.

The library was built by means of the immunoSEQ multiplex PCR assay. The source is immuneACCESS, and TCRdb retained only in-frame sequences with V and J called. Part of the clones is not carried over; for the studies checked, unresolved V genes explain less than half of this, and the remainder is unexplained. The sample includes 64,000 or so clones, with about 70% observed a single time. About 9% of the sample is held by the ten biggest clonotypes. As to this clone: Its specific antigen is unknown. Base quality data are lacking; no much larger clone is found one base away.

Focal radiation therapy combined with CTLA-4 blockade (ipilimumab) was tested in patients with chemo-refractory metastatic non-small-cell lung cancer. V is pared back by 7 bases and J by 8 bases, with 15 bases lying between the germline termini. As encoded in the germline V gene, CDR1 is SNHLY while CDR2 is FYNNEI. The CDR3 measures 12 amino acids from cysteine to phenylalanine. Only the CDR3 part of the read is kept: 36 bases, read in frame from the first base. The TCR sequence derives from a human donor with non-small cell lung cancer whose response to radiotherapy plus ipilimumab could not be evaluated. The rearrangement joined TRBV2 to TRBJ2-7; the D gene is possibly TRBD1, with 6 bases matching. The source was peripheral blood, collected from a patient treated with radiotherapy plus ipilimumab. The DNA is TGTGCCAGCACAGGGGACCTACGACAGCAGTACTTC. This translates into CASTGDLRQQYF.